This T cell receptor beta chain was observed in a study of primary melanoma T cells and metastatic recurrence. Findings and limits, study-wide: Suggested, not shown: primary melanomas can contain effective antitumor T cells.

This clone was recorded only once. What it binds is not known. Data came from immunoSEQ multiplex PCR; TCRdb stores just in-frame clones and leaves some out. The sample lists around 300 clones; 92% were seen once. The V end was cut by 5 bases, the J end by 0 bases, with 14 bases between. This CDR3 spans 16 amino acids. Germline CDR1 SGHNT, CDR2 YENEEA. This chain connects TRBV11-3 to TRBJ2-1; maybe TRBD2 (6 bases). Sequencing was done on a sample of melanoma tumor tissue. The sequence was obtained from a human donor with melanoma. The CDR3 sequence: CASSPRDSFSYNEQFF. The DNA of the CDR3 is TGTGCCAGCAGCCCACGGGACTCGTTCTCCTACAATGAGCAGTTCTTC.